This passage covers 9 T cell receptor beta chains from one sample sequenced in a study of T cell responses to AZD1222 COVID-19 vaccine. Repertoires were generated with immunoSEQ multiplex PCR, while TCRdb's copy carries only in-frame clones and drops some. The table records about 180,000 clones, 85% to 90% of them present only once. The sequences come from peripheral blood, collected 28 days after the second dose of the MenACWY control vaccine. Receptors were obtained from an adult who received the MenACWY meningococcal vaccine as a control.

The gene calls are TRBV19 and TRBJ1-4; weak D call: TRBD1 (5 bases). Trimming shortened V by 6 bases and J by 5 bases, and 19 bases separated the two germline ends. Germline-derived CDR1 and CDR2 are LNHDA and SQIVND (reference sequence). This CDR3 is built from 16 residues. The CDR3 coding sequence is TGTGCCAGTAGACCGGGTGGACACCTTTGGAATGAAAAACTGTTTTTT. Translating it yields CASRPGGHLWNEKLFF.

The chain links TRBV3-1 (or the pseudogene TRBV3-2) to TRBJ1-1; D is perhaps TRBD1 (5 bases). Germline V gives CDR1 LGHDT, CDR2 YNNKEL (reference sequence). Trimming removed 0 bases at V and 0 bases at J, with 8 bases between. CDR3 length: 15 residues. The CDR3 DNA sequence: TGTGCCAGCAGCCAAGAAGGGGTTCTGAACACTGAAGCTTTCTTT. This encodes CASSQEGVLNTEAFF.

The chain is built from TRBV20-1 and TRBJ1-2; 7 positions agree with TRBD1. The CDR3 has 13 amino acids. Germline loops: CDR1 DFQATT, CDR2 SNEGSKA (reference sequence). The ends lost 3 bases at V and 6 bases at J; junction bases unmatched: 7. The CDR3 region is CSASAPGGNGYTF. CDR3 nucleotide sequence: TGCAGTGCTAGTGCTCCAGGGGGTAATGGCTACACCTTC.

The rearrangement uses TRBV6-2 or TRBV6-3 and TRBJ2-5; TRBD1 might be the D (5 bases). This CDR3 is 13 amino acids long. The germline CDR1 and CDR2 sequences are MNHEY and SVGEGT. Trimming cost V 6 bases and J 4 bases, with 12 bases left between them. The DNA of the CDR3 is TGTGCCAGCAGCCAGGGTTTGGGAGAGACCCAGTACTTC. As protein: CASSQGLGETQYF.

The chain links TRBV6-5 to TRBJ1-4, with D unresolved. The CDR3 runs to 14 residues. Germline values: CDR1 MNHEY, CDR2 SVGAGI. V lost 2 bases, J lost 8 bases, and 12 bases lay in between. The CDR3 reads CASSYRGPGEKLFF. CDR3 DNA sequence: TGTGCCAGCAGTTACCGAGGGCCGGGCGAAAAACTGTTTTTT.

The rearrangement joins TRBV27 to TRBJ2-5, with D uncertain. The germline V and J ends were trimmed by 8 bases and 1 base, with 20 bases remaining between them. Germline assignment: CDR1 MNHEY and CDR2 SMNVEV (reference sequence). The CDR3 has 16 residues. The CDR3 spells CASSRGRTPSQETQYF. Written as DNA, the CDR3 is TGTGCCAGCTCAAGAGGCCGAACACCAAGCCAAGAGACCCAGTACTTC.

The V and J genes are TRBV5-1 and TRBJ2-5; no firm D call. This CDR3 region has 11 residues. The V and J ends lost 1 base and 6 bases respectively, with 4 bases between them. Germline CDR1 is SGHRS and CDR2 is YFSETQ. CDR3: CASSLSQTQYF. The CDR3 DNA sequence: TGCGCCAGCAGCTTGTCACAGACCCAGTACTTC.

In its sample, this clone was seen a few times. The genes are TRBV1 and TRBJ2-7; the table calls TRBD2, which could not be checked here. TRBV1 is recorded as a pseudogene. This CDR3 comprises 15 residues. Written as DNA, the CDR3 is TGCACCAGCAGCCGTAGAAGGACTCTCTCCTACGAGCAGTACTTC. As protein: CTSSRRRTLSYEQYF.

A single count supports this clone. This chain connects TRBV6-1 to TRBJ1-5; D not certain. CDR1 MNHNS and CDR2 SASEGT come from the germline V gene. V was shortened by 0 bases and J by 0 bases, with 9 bases between the two germline ends. The CDR3 contains 16 residues. The CDR3 DNA reads as TGTGCCAGCAGTGAAGCGCCAGGTTATAGCAATCAGCCCCAGCATTTT. Translating gives CASSEAPGYSNQPQHF.